Below, 15 T cell receptor beta chains from the same sample are listed, as sequenced in a study of T cell repertoires in cytomegalovirus infection. In TCRdb, the reads were re-called with MiXCR into one record per CDR3 protein. The data hold 650,000 to 900,000 distinct CDR3 sequences, with about 33% observed a single time. Their target antigens are unknown. Sequenced here: cultured CD8+ T cells from PBMCs, sampled from culture after CMV antigen stimulation. These receptors were collected from a human donor in good health (CMV status not recorded). Some clones in this sample may be carry-over from other donors' samples.

In its sample, this clonotype was seen a few times. The chain is built from TRBV9 and TRBJ2-3, with 12 nucleotides matching TRBD2. This CDR3 region has 24 residues. Germline loops: CDR1 SGDLS, CDR2 YYNGEE. The V gene end was trimmed by 4 bases and the J gene end by 2 bases; junction bases not matched to a gene: 29. In nucleotides, the CDR3 is TGTGCCAGCAGCCCTGCTGCGGTTGGGGTTCTTTGGGCTGGACTAGCGGGGAACACAGATACGCAGTATTTT. Amino acids: CASSPAAVGVLWAGLAGNTDTQYF.

There are many counts of this clonotype. The V gene is TRBV7-9, the J gene TRBJ2-4; D may match TRBD1 or TRBD2 (5 bases each). CDR3 length: 15 residues. CDR1 and CDR2 (germline): SEHNR, FQNEAQ (reference sequence). The V end lost 11 bases, the J end lost 2 bases, and 19 bases lay between the germline ends. The CDR3 DNA sequence: TGTGCCTTATCTTGGGGGAGCTCGACCAAAAACATTCAGTACTTC. Encoded protein: CALSWGSSTKNIQYF.

Only a few counts were recorded for this clonotype. The genes are TRBV19 and TRBJ1-2; possible D gene TRBD1, 6 bases. This CDR3 contains 13 residues. Trimming shortened V by 5 bases and J by 3 bases, and 10 bases separated the two germline ends. From germline, CDR1 is LNHDA and CDR2 SQIVND (reference sequence). This CDR3 is CASSWGTYYGYTF. As DNA, the CDR3 is TGTGCCAGTAGTTGGGGGACATACTATGGCTACACCTTC.

This clonotype has only a few counts. This chain links TRBV20-1 with TRBJ1-3, with a weak D call TRBD1 (6 bases). The V and J ends lost 6 bases and 6 bases respectively, with 18 bases between them. CDR3 size: 14 residues. Germline assignment: CDR1 DFQATT and CDR2 SNEGSKA (reference sequence). The chain's CDR3 is CSAPDRRSSNTIYF. As DNA, the CDR3 is TGCAGTGCCCCAGACAGGAGATCTTCAAACACCATATATTTT.

CDR3 region: CSARDSKGVTYEQYV. In DNA, the CDR3 is TGCAGTGCTAGAGATTCGAAGGGGGTAACCTACGAGCAGTACGTC. The rearrangement joins TRBV20-1 to TRBJ2-7; possibly TRBD1 for D (6 bases). V was pared by 0 bases and J by 2 bases, with 14 bases between. Germline-derived CDR1 and CDR2 are DFQATT and SNEGSKA (reference sequence). CDR3 length: 15 amino acids.

This clonotype was seen a handful of times. V usage is TRBV4-1 and J usage is TRBJ1-5; TRBD1 aligns across 7 bases. Germline CDR1 MGHRA, CDR2 YSYEKL. Trimming took 3 bases from V and 6 from J; bases not matched to a gene: 5. The CDR3 is 14 residues long. CDR3 sequence reads: CASSHRQGGQPQHF. CDR3 sequence (DNA): TGCGCCAGCAGCCACCGACAGGGTGGTCAGCCCCAGCATTTT.

The rearrangement joins TRBV20-1 to TRBJ2-7; weak D call: TRBD2 (5 bases). V dropped 3 bases and J dropped 1 base, with 13 bases sitting between them. This CDR3 region has 14 residues. From germline, CDR1 is DFQATT and CDR2 SNEGSKA (reference sequence). The CDR3 loop reads CSARRWGVSYEQYV. In DNA form, the CDR3 reads TGCAGTGCTAGGCGTTGGGGAGTTTCCTACGAGCAGTACGTC.

This clonotype occurred a few times. CDR3 DNA sequence: TGCGCCAGCAGCCAAGGTCTAGCGATGTCCTACAATGAGCAGTTCTTC. Translation: CASSQGLAMSYNEQFF. The chain carries TRBV4-1 and TRBJ2-1; weak D call: TRBD2 (6 bases). This CDR3 is 16 amino acids long. V was shortened by 1 base and J by 1 base, with 11 bases between the two germline ends. The germline V gene has CDR1 MGHRA and CDR2 YSYEKL.

Only a few counts were recorded for this clonotype. This chain uses TRBV12-3 or TRBV12-4 with TRBJ1-2; D is undetermined. CDR3 length equals 13 residues. The V and J ends lost 5 bases and 0 bases respectively, with 7 bases between them. CDR3 bases: TGTGCCAGCAGTCAAACTGCTAACTATGGCTACACCTTC. The encoded protein is CASSQTANYGYTF.

This clonotype has a count of ten or more. The chain uses TRBV7-2 and TRBJ2-1; 11 nucleotides line up with TRBD2. The V gene end was trimmed by 4 bases and the J gene end by 4 bases; junction bases not matched to a gene: 6. Germline CDR1 reads SGHTA; CDR2 reads FQGNSA. CDR3 length: 16 residues. CDR3 sequence reads: CASSWMTSGAYNEQFF. The CDR3 coding sequence is TGTGCCAGCAGCTGGATGACTAGCGGGGCTTACAATGAGCAGTTCTTC.

This clonotype was found once. The genes are TRBV9 and TRBJ2-1; the D call may be TRBD1 or TRBD2 (6 bases each). Germline V lookup: CDR1 SGDLS, CDR2 YYNGEE. V dropped 3 bases and J dropped 6 bases, with 10 bases sitting between them. The CDR3 is 13 residues long. As DNA, the CDR3 is TGTGCCAGCAGCGGGAAGGGGGGCAATGAGCAGTTCTTC. It translates to CASSGKGGNEQFF.

The CDR3 is CASSSAETGDDYGYTF. In nucleotides, the CDR3 is TGTGCCAGCAGTTCCGCCGAGACAGGGGATGACTATGGCTACACCTTC. V usage is TRBV12-3 or TRBV12-4 and J usage is TRBJ1-2; 8 bases fit TRBD1. The CDR3 is 16 residues long. J gave up 3 bases and V 4 bases, and 10 bases lay outside the gene matches.

The table lists this clonotype with a few counts. The CDR3 sequence: CASSSRVGVYGNQPQHF. The CDR3 bases are TGTGCCAGCAGCTCAAGGGTAGGGGTTTATGGAAATCAGCCCCAGCATTTT. This chain uses TRBV7-6 with TRBJ1-5; the D gene is possibly TRBD1 (5 bases). CDR1 is SGHVS, CDR2 FNYEAQ, per germline. Trimming removed 4 bases from V and 4 bases from J, with 20 bases in between. CDR3 length: 17 residues.

The chain employs TRBV12-5 and TRBJ2-1, with TRBD2 identical over 8 bases. V dropped 4 bases and J dropped 8; count of bases not matched to a gene: 19. The CDR3 length is 18 residues. Germline CDR1 reads LGHNT; CDR2 reads FRNRAP. CDR3: CASGSMEVAGGLLDEQFF. In DNA form, the CDR3 reads TGTGCTAGTGGTTCCATGGAAGTCGCGGGGGGACTCCTCGATGAGCAGTTCTTC.

This clonotype was counted many times. The genes are TRBV7-3 and TRBJ2-3, with 10 bases aligning to TRBD2. Trimming removed 0 bases from V and 0 bases from J; junction bases left unmatched: 3. The CDR3 length is 17 residues. Germline-derived CDR1 and CDR2 are SGHTA and FQGTGA. Here the CDR3 DNA reads TGTGCCAGCAGCTTAACCACTAGCGGGGTCAGCACAGATACGCAGTATTTT. It yields the protein CASSLTTSGVSTDTQYF.